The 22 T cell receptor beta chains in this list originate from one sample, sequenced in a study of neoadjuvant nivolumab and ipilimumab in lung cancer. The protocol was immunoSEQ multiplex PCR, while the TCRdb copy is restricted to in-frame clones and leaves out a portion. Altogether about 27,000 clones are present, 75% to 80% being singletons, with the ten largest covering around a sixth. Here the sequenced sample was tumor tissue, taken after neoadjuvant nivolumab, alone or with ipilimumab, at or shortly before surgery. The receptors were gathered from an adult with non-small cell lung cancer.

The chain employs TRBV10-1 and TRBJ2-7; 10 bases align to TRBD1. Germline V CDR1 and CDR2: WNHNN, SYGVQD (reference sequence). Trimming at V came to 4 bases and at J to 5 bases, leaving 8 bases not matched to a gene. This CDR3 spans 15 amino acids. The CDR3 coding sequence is TGCGCCAGCAGTGTGCAGGGACAGGGGTTCGACGAGCAGTACTTC. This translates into CASSVQGQGFDEQYF.

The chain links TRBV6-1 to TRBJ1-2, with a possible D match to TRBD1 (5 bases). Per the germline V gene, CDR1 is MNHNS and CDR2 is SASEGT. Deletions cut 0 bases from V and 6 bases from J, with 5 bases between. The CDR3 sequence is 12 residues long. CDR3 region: CASSEAGDGYTF. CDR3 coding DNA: TGTGCCAGCAGTGAAGCGGGGGATGGCTACACCTTC.

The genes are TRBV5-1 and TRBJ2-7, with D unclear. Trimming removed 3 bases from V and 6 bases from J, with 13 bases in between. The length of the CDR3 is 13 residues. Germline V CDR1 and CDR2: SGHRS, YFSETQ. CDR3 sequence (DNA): TGCGCCAGCAGCTCGGGCCTCCCGGGCGAGCAGTACTTC. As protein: CASSSGLPGEQYF.

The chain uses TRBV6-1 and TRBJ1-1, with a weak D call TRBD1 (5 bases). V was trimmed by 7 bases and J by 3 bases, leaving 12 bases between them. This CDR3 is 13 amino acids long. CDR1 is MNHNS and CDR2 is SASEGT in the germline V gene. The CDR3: CASMRGRDTEAFF. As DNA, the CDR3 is TGTGCCAGCATGCGGGGCAGGGACACTGAAGCTTTCTTT.

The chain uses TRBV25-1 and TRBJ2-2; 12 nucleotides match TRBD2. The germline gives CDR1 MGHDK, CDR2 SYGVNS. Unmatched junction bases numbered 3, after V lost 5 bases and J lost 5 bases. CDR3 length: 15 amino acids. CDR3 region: CASSRTSGATGELFF. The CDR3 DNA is TGTGCCAGCAGTCGGACTAGCGGGGCTACCGGGGAGCTGTTTTTT.

The CDR3 spells CSGTTGSTDTQYF. The CDR3 coding sequence is TGCAGCGGTACTACAGGGAGCACAGATACGCAGTATTTT. The chain carries TRBV29-1 and TRBJ2-3; TRBD1 is a possible D gene (6 bases). This CDR3 contains 13 residues. V lost 7 bases to trimming and J lost 0 bases, with 11 bases between them. Germline loops: CDR1 SQVTM, CDR2 ANQGSEA.

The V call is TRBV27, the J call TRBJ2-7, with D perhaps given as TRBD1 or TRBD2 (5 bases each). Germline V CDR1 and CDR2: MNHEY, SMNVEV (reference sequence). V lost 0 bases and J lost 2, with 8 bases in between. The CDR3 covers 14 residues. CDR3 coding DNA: TGTGCCAGCAGTTTATCCCAGGGAGCCTACGAGCAGTACTTC. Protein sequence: CASSLSQGAYEQYF.

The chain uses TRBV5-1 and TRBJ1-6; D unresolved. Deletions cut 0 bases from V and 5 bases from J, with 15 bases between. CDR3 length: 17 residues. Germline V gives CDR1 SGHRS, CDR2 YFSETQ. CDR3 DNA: TGCGCCAGCAGCTTGGCCCCGGGGATTGGAAATAATTCACCCCTCCACTTT. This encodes CASSLAPGIGNNSPLHF.

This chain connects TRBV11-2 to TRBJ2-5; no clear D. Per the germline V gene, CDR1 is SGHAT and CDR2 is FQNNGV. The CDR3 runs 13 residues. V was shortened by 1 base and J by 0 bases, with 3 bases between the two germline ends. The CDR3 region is CASSLGDQETQYF. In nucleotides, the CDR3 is TGTGCCAGCAGCTTAGGGGACCAAGAGACCCAGTACTTC.

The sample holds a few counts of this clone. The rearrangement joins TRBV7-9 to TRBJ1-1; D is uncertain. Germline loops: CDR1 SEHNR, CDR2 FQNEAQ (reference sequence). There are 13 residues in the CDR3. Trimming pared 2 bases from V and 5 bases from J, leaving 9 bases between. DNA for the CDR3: TGTGCCAGCAGCTTATTCTCAGAAACTGAAGCTTTCTTT. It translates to CASSLFSETEAFF.

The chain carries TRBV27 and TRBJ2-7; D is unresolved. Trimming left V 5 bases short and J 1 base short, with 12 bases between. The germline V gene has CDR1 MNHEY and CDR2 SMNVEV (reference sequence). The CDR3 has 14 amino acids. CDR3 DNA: TGTGCCAGCAGTACCGCGAGGCAATCCTACGAGCAGTACTTC. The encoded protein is CASSTARQSYEQYF.

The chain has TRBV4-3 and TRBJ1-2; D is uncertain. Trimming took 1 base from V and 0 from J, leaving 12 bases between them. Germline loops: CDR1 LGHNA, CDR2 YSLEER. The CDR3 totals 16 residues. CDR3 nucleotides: TGCGCCAGCAGCCAAGTAGTGTCGGGTCCTAACTATGGCTACACCTTC. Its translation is CASSQVVSGPNYGYTF.

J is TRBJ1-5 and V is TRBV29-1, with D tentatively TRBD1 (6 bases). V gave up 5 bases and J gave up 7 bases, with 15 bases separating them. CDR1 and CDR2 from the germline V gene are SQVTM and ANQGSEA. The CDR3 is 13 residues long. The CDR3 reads CSVTGGRGQPQHF. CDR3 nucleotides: TGCAGCGTTACCGGGGGGCGCGGGCAGCCCCAGCATTTT.

Written as DNA, the CDR3 is TGTGCCATCAGTGAGTCGAAGGGCAGGGAAGAGCAGTACTTC. Its protein is CAISESKGREEQYF. This sequence joins TRBV10-3 and TRBJ2-7; a possible D gene is TRBD1 (5 bases). This CDR3 is built from 14 residues. CDR1 is ENHRY and CDR2 is SYGVKD in the germline V gene. V lost 0 bases, J lost 7 bases, and 13 bases lay in between.

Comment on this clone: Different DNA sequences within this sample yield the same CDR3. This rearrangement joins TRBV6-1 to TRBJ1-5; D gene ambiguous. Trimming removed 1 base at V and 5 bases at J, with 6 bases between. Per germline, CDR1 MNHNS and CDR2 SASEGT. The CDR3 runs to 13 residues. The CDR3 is CASSEGDDQPQHF. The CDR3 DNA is TGTGCCAGCAGTGAAGGGGATGATCAGCCCCAGCATTTT.

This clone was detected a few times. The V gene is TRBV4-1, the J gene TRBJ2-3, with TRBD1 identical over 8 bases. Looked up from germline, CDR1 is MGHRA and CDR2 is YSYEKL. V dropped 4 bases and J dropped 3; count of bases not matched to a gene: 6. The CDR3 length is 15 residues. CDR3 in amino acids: CASSLGQGETDTQYF. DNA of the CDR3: TGCGCCAGCAGCCTCGGACAGGGAGAAACAGATACGCAGTATTTT.

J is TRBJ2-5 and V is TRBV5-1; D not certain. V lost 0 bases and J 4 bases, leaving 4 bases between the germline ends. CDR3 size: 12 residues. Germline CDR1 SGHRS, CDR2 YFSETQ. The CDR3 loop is CASSLVAETQYF. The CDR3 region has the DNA TGCGCCAGCAGCTTGGTTGCAGAGACCCAGTACTTC.

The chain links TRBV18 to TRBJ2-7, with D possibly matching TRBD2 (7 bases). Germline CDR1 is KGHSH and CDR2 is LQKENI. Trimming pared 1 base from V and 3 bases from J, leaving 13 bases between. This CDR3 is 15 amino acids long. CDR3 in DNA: TGTGCCAGCTCACCACGAGGGGGGGCAATCTACGAGCAGTACTTC. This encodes CASSPRGGAIYEQYF.

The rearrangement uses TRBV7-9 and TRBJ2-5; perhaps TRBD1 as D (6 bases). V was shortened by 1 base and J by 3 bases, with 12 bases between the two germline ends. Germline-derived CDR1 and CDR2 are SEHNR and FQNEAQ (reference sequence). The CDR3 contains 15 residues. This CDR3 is CASSLGPGAKETQYF. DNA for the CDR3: TGTGCCAGCAGCTTAGGGCCAGGGGCGAAAGAGACCCAGTACTTC.

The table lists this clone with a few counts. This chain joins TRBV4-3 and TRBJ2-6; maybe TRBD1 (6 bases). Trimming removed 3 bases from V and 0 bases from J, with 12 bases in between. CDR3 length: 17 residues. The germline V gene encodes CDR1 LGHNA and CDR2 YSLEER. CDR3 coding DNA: TGCGCCAGCAGCCAGTCAGGGGCGAGCTCTGGGGCCAACGTCCTGACTTTC. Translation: CASSQSGASSGANVLTF.

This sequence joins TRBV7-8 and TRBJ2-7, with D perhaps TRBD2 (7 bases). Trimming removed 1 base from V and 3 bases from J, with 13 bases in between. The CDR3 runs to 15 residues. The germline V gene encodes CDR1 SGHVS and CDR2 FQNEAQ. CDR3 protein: CASSLVGGGGYEQYF. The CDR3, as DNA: TGTGCCAGCAGCTTAGTAGGGGGGGGCGGCTACGAGCAGTACTTC.

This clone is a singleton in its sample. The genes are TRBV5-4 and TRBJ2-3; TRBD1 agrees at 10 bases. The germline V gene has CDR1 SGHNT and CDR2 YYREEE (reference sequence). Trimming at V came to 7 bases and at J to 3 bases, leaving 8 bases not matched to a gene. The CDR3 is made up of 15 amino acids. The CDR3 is CASQPDRGVTDTQYF. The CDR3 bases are TGTGCCAGCCAACCGGACAGGGGGGTGACAGATACGCAGTATTTT.